These 26 T cell receptor beta chains originate from one sample sequenced in a study of blood T cell repertoires in COVID-19. Produced via immunoSEQ multiplex PCR; TCRdb's table is partial and in-frame only. The sample carries some 370,000 clones, around 83% recorded once. Sequencing used PBMCs or T cells enriched from blood (not recorded which). The receptors here all came from a woman aged 50 to 65 who had recovered from COVID-19.

With regard to this clone: Other DNA sequences of this sample code for an identical CDR3. The chain carries TRBV12-5 and TRBJ2-1, with TRBD2 identical over 7 bases. The germline V gene encodes CDR1 LGHNT and CDR2 FRNRAP. The CDR3 covers 15 residues. Unmatched junction bases numbered 0, after V lost 1 base and J lost 0 bases. The CDR3 loop reads CASGLGGSSYNEQFF. CDR3 nucleotide sequence: TGTGCTAGTGGTTTGGGCGGGAGCTCCTACAATGAGCAGTTCTTC.

The chain carries TRBV5-6 and TRBJ2-2, with a possible D match to TRBD1 (6 bases). The CDR3 is made up of 17 amino acids. Germline values: CDR1 SGHDT, CDR2 YYEEEE. V lost 0 bases and J lost 8, with 20 bases in between. DNA of the CDR3: TGTGCCAGCAGCTTGGCCAAGCAGGGGTTATTGGTTGGGGAGCTGTTTTTT. Its protein is CASSLAKQGLLVGELFF.

The CDR3 loop reads CASSLFGGNNSPLHF. DNA of the CDR3: TGTGCCAGCAGCTTATTCGGCGGGAATAATTCACCCCTCCACTTT. V usage is TRBV7-3 and J usage is TRBJ1-6; D is unclear. V was pared by 2 bases and J by 5 bases, with 10 bases between. CDR1 and CDR2 (germline): SGHTA, FQGTGA. This CDR3 has 15 amino acids.

The chain has TRBV18 and TRBJ1-1; 9 bases agree with TRBD1. Germline-derived CDR1 and CDR2 are KGHSH and LQKENI. This CDR3 region has 14 residues. The trim removed 5 bases at V and 5 bases at J, leaving 6 bases unmatched. The DNA for the CDR3 is TGTGCCAGCTCAACTTTGGACAGGGGAACTGAAGCTTTCTTT. Translated: CASSTLDRGTEAFF.

This clone was recorded a few times. The rearrangement links TRBV4-1 to TRBJ1-1, with D uncertain. Looked up from germline, CDR1 is MGHRA and CDR2 is YSYEKL. V lost 0 bases, J lost 1 base, and 12 bases lay in between. The CDR3 sequence is 16 residues long. The CDR3 here is CASSQDREAGNTEAFF. The CDR3 DNA follows: TGCGCCAGCAGCCAAGATAGGGAGGCTGGGAACACTGAAGCTTTCTTT.

The chain couples TRBV9 to TRBJ1-2; 7 bases map to TRBD1. Germline CDR1 reads SGDLS; CDR2 reads YYNGEE. V lost 0 bases, J lost 2 bases, and 4 bases stayed unmatched. The CDR3 has 15 amino acids. CDR3 residues: CASSVEATGNYGYTF. CDR3 sequence (DNA): TGTGCCAGCAGCGTAGAAGCGACAGGGAACTATGGCTACACCTTC.

V and J are TRBV11-3 and TRBJ2-5; D call uncertain. V dropped 2 bases and J dropped 0 bases, with 7 bases sitting between them. CDR1 and CDR2 (germline): SGHNT, YENEEA. There are 14 residues in the CDR3. Here the CDR3 reads CASSLSGYQETQYF. In DNA form, the CDR3 reads TGTGCCAGCAGCTTATCCGGTTACCAAGAGACCCAGTACTTC.

The gene calls are TRBV19 and TRBJ1-2; D is unresolved. CDR1 and CDR2 from the germline V gene are LNHDA and SQIVND (reference sequence). Between the trimmed V and J ends, which lost 1 base and 8 bases, there was a span of 8 bases. The CDR3 has 12 amino acids. The CDR3: CASSIGGIGYTF. CDR3 in DNA: TGTGCCAGTAGTATAGGAGGGATCGGCTACACCTTC.

The J gene is TRBJ2-2, the V gene TRBV18; TRBD2 matches 11 bases. Trimming took 3 bases from V and 4 from J; bases not matched to a gene: 13. The CDR3 consists of 19 residues. Per the germline V gene, CDR1 is KGHSH and CDR2 is LQKENI. This CDR3 is CASSPLLAGGDPGTGELFF. CDR3 in DNA: TGTGCCAGCTCACCTCTTCTAGCGGGAGGAGATCCGGGCACCGGGGAGCTGTTTTTT.

This clone was counted only a few times. This chain links TRBV27 with TRBJ1-1; D gene uncertain. The V gene's germline CDR1 is MNHEY and CDR2 SMNVEV (reference sequence). CDR3 length equals 16 residues. Trimming cost V 6 bases and J 6 bases, with 23 bases left between them. CDR3 in amino acids: CASSPSYRQAGPEAFF. The CDR3 bases are TGTGCCAGCAGCCCCTCTTATAGGCAGGCAGGCCCTGAAGCTTTCTTT.

The V gene is TRBV7-2, the J gene TRBJ1-2, with unresolved D. From germline, CDR1 is SGHTA and CDR2 FQGNSA. CDR3 length: 12 residues. Trimming took off 2 bases at V and 4 bases at J, with 5 bases between the two ends. The CDR3 is CASSLFSYGYTF. The DNA for the CDR3 is TGTGCCAGCAGCTTATTTAGCTATGGCTACACCTTC.

This chain uses TRBV19 with TRBJ1-2; 8 bases map to TRBD1. CDR3 size: 15 residues. The V gene end was trimmed by 5 bases and the J gene end by 4 bases; junction bases not matched to a gene: 9. In germline, CDR1 is LNHDA, CDR2 SQIVND (reference sequence). The chain's CDR3 is CASSSRTTGVYGYTF. The CDR3 DNA reads TGTGCCAGTAGTTCGAGGACGACAGGGGTCTATGGCTACACCTTC. Using reference TRBV19 and TRBJ1-2 for the parts outside the CDR3, the full variable domain is DGGITQSPKYLFRKEGQNVTLSCEQNLNHDAMYWYRQDPGQGLRLIYYSQIVNDFQKGDIAEGYSVSREKKESFPLTVTSAQKNPTAFYLCASSSRTTGVYGYTFGSGTRLTVV.

The rearrangement links TRBV7-3 to TRBJ1-2; D is unclear. Trimming pared 1 base from V and 7 bases from J, leaving 10 bases between. This CDR3 contains 13 residues. Germline-derived CDR1 and CDR2 are SGHTA and FQGTGA. CDR3 sequence: CASSLKDKAGYTF. In DNA, the CDR3 is TGTGCCAGCAGCTTAAAAGACAAGGCTGGCTACACCTTC.

This chain links TRBV11-3 with TRBJ2-3; 7 nucleotides align to TRBD1. The V and J ends lost 5 bases and 1 base, in that order; junction bases with no gene match: 3. Germline V gene sequence: CDR1 SGHNT, CDR2 YENEEA. This CDR3 region has 14 residues. CDR3 DNA: TGTGCCAGCAGCAGGGGGCTCGGCACAGATACGCAGTATTTT. Translation gives CASSRGLGTDTQYF.

The rearrangement links TRBV3-1 (or the pseudogene TRBV3-2) to TRBJ1-5; D remains ambiguous. The CDR3 spans 14 residues. Per the germline V gene, CDR1 is LGHDT and CDR2 is YNNKEL (reference sequence). V gave up 1 base and J gave up 6 bases, with 10 bases separating them. The CDR3 DNA sequence: TGTGCCAGCAGCCAAGGTAACAGTGGTCAGCCCCAGCATTTT. Translation gives CASSQGNSGQPQHF.

The J gene is TRBJ2-1, the V gene TRBV6-5; TRBD2 matches 11 bases. Per germline, CDR1 MNHEY and CDR2 SVGAGI. J was trimmed by 8 bases and V by 6 bases; bases with no gene match: 9. The CDR3 extends over 15 amino acids. This CDR3 is CASSPTSGSGDEQFF. The CDR3 coding sequence is TGTGCCAGCAGCCCAACTAGCGGGAGTGGCGATGAGCAGTTCTTC.

The chain uses TRBV5-1 and TRBJ1-1, with 10 positions matching TRBD1. Germline lookup yields CDR1 SGHRS and CDR2 YFSETQ. V was pared by 4 bases and J by 1 base, with 4 bases of the junction left unmatched. CDR3 length: 15 residues. CDR3 sequence reads: CASSGGTGANTEAFF. The CDR3 DNA sequence: TGCGCCAGCAGCGGGGGGACAGGGGCGAACACTGAAGCTTTCTTT. Supplemented by reference TRBV5-1 and TRBJ1-1, the full variable domain reads KAGVTQTPRYLIKTRGQQVTLSCSPISGHRSVSWYQQTPGQGLQFLFEYFSETQRNKGNFPGRFSGRQFSNSRSEMNVSTLELGDSALYLCASSGGTGANTEAFFGQGTRLTVV.

This clone occurred a few times. The rearrangement uses TRBV7-9 and TRBJ2-7; 14 nucleotides match TRBD2. The germline V gene encodes CDR1 SEHNR and CDR2 FQNEAQ (reference sequence). The CDR3 covers 19 residues. J lost 3 bases, V lost 0 bases, and 10 bases had no gene match. The CDR3 bases are TGTGCCAGCAGCTTAGCGCTACAGACTAGCGGGAGGGCTTTCTACGAGCAGTACTTC. As protein: CASSLALQTSGRAFYEQYF.

The chain links TRBV18 to TRBJ2-5; TRBD1 matches at 8 bases. Germline CDR1 is KGHSH and CDR2 is LQKENI. Trimming at V came to 3 bases and at J to 4 bases, leaving 7 bases not matched to a gene. The CDR3 spans 15 residues. The CDR3 DNA follows: TGTGCCAGCTCACCTTCGACAGGGGTACGAGAGACCCAGTACTTC. This codes for CASSPSTGVRETQYF.

The V call is TRBV7-9, the J call TRBJ2-7; no clear D gene. Looked up from germline, CDR1 is SEHNR and CDR2 is FQNEAQ (reference sequence). V gave up 5 bases and J gave up 0 bases, with 11 bases separating them. This CDR3 region has 14 residues. CDR3 coding DNA: TGTGCCAGCAGCCCTACTATGAGCTCCTACGAGCAGTACTTC. Its translation: CASSPTMSSYEQYF.

The V call is TRBV7-9, the J call TRBJ1-1; TRBD1 agrees at 8 bases. Germline-derived CDR1 and CDR2 are SEHNR and FQNEAQ (reference sequence). V was pared by 3 bases and J by 8 bases, with 8 bases of the junction left unmatched. This CDR3 is 14 amino acids long. The CDR3 nucleotides read TGTGCCAGCAGCTTTGGACAGGGAGTTTGGGAAGCTTTCTTT. The encoded protein is CASSFGQGVWEAFF.

The chain uses TRBV5-8 and TRBJ1-3, with D possibly TRBD1 on 5 matching bases. The CDR3 consists of 16 residues. CDR1 is SGHTS and CDR2 is YDEGEE in the germline V gene. The ends were cut back, 0 bases at V and 3 bases at J, with 13 bases in the middle. This chain's CDR3 is CASSLGQGFDGNTIYF. For the CDR3, the DNA is TGTGCCAGCAGCTTGGGGCAGGGTTTCGATGGAAACACCATATATTTT.

The chain is built from TRBV7-9 and TRBJ1-1; 8 bases map to TRBD1. The CDR3 length is 15 residues. Germline loops: CDR1 SEHNR, CDR2 FQNEAQ (reference sequence). Trimming at V came to 5 bases and at J to 2 bases, leaving 7 bases not matched to a gene. The CDR3 loop is CASSRLTGANTEAFF. The CDR3 DNA reads as TGTGCCAGCAGCAGATTGACAGGGGCCAACACTGAAGCTTTCTTT.

The chain has TRBV5-1 and TRBJ2-7, with D uncertain. V lost 3 bases to trimming and J lost 3 bases, with 13 bases between them. Germline CDR1 SGHRS, CDR2 YFSETQ. The CDR3 consists of 14 residues. The CDR3 reads CASSSTRMNYEQYF. The CDR3 region has the DNA TGCGCCAGCAGCTCGACGAGGATGAACTACGAGCAGTACTTC.

V and J are TRBV14 and TRBJ2-7, with TRBD2 matching 10 bases. CDR3 length equals 16 residues. The germline gives CDR1 SGHDN, CDR2 FVKESK. J lost 2 bases, V lost 4 bases, and 8 bases had no gene match. The chain's CDR3 is CASSPYASGSTYEQYF. The CDR3 DNA reads as TGTGCCAGCAGCCCCTACGCTAGCGGGAGTACCTACGAGCAGTACTTC.

For the CDR3, the DNA is TGTGCCAGCAGCACACGTCTGACGACTAGCGGGTCCTACGAGCAGTACTTC. Its protein product is CASSTRLTTSGSYEQYF. The V and J genes are TRBV5-6 and TRBJ2-7; the match to TRBD2 covers 10 bases. V was clipped by 4 bases and J by 1 base; unmatched bases: 11. There are 17 residues in the CDR3. The germline V gene encodes CDR1 SGHDT and CDR2 YYEEEE.